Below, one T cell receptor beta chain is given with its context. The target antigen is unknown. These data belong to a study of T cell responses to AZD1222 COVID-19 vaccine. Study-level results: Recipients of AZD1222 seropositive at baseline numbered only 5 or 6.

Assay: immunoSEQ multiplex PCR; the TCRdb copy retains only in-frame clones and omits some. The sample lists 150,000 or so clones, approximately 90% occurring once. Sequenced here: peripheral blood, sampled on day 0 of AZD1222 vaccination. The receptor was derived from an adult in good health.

This CDR3 reads CASSDRVGAQPQHF. DNA of the CDR3: TGTGCCAGCAGTGACAGGGTTGGCGCTCAGCCCCAGCATTTT. The chain employs TRBV28 and TRBJ1-5, with 7 bases that match TRBD1. CDR3 length equals 14 residues. In germline, CDR1 is MDHEN, CDR2 SYDVKM. The ends lost 5 bases at V and 6 bases at J; junction bases unmatched: 7.